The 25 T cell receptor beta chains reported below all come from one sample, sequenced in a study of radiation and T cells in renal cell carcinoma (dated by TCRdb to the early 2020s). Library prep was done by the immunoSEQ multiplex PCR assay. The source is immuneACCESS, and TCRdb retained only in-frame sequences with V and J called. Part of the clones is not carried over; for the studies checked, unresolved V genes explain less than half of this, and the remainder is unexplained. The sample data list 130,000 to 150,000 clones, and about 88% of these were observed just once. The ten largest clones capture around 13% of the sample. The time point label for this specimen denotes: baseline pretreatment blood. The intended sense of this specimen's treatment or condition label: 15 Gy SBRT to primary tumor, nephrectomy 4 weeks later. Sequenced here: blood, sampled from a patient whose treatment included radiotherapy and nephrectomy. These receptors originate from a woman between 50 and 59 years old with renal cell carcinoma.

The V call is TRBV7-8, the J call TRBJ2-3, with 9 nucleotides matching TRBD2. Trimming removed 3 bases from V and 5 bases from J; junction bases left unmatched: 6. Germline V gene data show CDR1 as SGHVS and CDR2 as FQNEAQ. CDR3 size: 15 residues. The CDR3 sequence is CASSLGGGERDTQYF. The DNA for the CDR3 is TGTGCCAGCAGCTTGGGCGGGGGGGAGAGAGATACGCAGTATTTT.

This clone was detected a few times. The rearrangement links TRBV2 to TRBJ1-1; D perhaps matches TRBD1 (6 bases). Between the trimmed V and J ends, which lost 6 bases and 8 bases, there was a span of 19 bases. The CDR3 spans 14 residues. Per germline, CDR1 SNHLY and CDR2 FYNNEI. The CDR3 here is CASSRRTEWSEAFF. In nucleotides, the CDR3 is TGTGCCAGCAGCCGGAGGACAGAATGGTCAGAAGCTTTCTTT.

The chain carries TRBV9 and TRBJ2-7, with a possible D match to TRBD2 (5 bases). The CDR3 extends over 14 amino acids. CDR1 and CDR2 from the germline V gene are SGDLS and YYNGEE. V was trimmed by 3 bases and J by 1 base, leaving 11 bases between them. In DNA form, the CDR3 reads TGTGCCAGCAGCGCCGACTATTCTTCCTACGAGCAGTACTTC. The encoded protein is CASSADYSSYEQYF.

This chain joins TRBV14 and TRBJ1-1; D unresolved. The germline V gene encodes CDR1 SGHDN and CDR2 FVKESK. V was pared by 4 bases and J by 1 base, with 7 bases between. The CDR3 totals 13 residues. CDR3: CASSLTENTEAFF. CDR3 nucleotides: TGTGCCAGCAGCCTAACAGAGAACACTGAAGCTTTCTTT.

The CDR3 DNA is TGTGCCAGCAGCCCAGCGGGGGGGAGCACCGGGGAGCTGTTTTTT. This sequence encodes CASSPAGGSTGELFF. The chain links TRBV7-2 to TRBJ2-2; 10 bases align to TRBD2. V lost 5 bases and J lost 4; bases outside the gene matches: 4. The CDR3 is made up of 15 amino acids. Per germline, CDR1 SGHTA and CDR2 FQGNSA.

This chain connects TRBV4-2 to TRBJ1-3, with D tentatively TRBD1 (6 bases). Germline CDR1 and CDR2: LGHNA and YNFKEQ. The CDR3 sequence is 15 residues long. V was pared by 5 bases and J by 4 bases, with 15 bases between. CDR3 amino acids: CASSTKGGGGNTIYF. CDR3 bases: TGTGCCAGCAGCACAAAAGGAGGGGGAGGAAACACCATATATTTT.

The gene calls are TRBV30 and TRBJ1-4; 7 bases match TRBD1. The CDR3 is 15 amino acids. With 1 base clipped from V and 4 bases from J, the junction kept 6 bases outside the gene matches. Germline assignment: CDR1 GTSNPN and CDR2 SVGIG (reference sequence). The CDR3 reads CAWSERTGLNEKLFF. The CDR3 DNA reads TGTGCCTGGAGTGAAAGGACAGGACTTAATGAAAAACTGTTTTTT. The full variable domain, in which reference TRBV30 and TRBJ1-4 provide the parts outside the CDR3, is SQTIHQWPATLVQPVGSPLSLECTVEGTSNPNLYWYRQAAGRGLQLLFYSVGIGQISSEVPQNLSASRPQDRQFILSSKKLLLSDSGFYLCAWSERTGLNEKLFFGSGTQLSVL.

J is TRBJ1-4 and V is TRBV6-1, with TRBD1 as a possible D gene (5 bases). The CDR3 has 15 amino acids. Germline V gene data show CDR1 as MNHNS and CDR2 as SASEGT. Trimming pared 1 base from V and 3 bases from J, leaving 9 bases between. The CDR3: CASSEERGPNEKLFF. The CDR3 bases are TGTGCCAGCAGTGAAGAAAGGGGTCCTAATGAAAAACTGTTTTTT.

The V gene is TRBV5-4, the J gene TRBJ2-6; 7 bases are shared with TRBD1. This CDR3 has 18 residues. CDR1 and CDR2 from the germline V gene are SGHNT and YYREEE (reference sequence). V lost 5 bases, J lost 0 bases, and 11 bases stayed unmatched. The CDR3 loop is CASSTGTELFSGANVLTF. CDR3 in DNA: TGTGCCAGCAGTACCGGGACAGAACTCTTCTCTGGGGCCAACGTCCTGACTTTC.

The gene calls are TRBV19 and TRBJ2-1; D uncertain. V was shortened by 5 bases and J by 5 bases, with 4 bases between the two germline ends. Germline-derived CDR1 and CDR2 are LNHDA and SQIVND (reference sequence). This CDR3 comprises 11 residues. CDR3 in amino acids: CASSEDNEQFF. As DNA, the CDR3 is TGTGCCAGTAGTGAGGACAATGAGCAGTTCTTC.

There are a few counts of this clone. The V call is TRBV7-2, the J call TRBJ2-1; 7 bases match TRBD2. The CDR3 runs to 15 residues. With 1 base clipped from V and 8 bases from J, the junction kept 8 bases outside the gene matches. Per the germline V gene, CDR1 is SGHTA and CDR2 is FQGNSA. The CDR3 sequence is CASSLGLAVGDEQFF. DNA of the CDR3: TGTGCCAGCAGCTTAGGGCTAGCGGTAGGGGATGAGCAGTTCTTC.

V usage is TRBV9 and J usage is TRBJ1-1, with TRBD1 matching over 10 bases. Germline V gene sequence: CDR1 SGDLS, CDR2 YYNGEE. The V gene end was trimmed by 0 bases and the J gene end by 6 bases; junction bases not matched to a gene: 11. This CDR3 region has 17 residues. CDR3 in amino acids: CASSVVGDRGLIAEAFF. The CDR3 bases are TGTGCCAGCAGCGTAGTGGGGGACAGGGGTCTGATCGCTGAAGCTTTCTTT. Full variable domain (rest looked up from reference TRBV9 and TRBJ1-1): DSGVTQTPKHLITATGQRVTLRCSPRSGDLSVYWYQQSLDQGLQFLIQYYNGEERAKGNILERFSAQQFPDLHSELNLSSLELGDSALYFCASSVVGDRGLIAEAFFGQGTRLTVV.

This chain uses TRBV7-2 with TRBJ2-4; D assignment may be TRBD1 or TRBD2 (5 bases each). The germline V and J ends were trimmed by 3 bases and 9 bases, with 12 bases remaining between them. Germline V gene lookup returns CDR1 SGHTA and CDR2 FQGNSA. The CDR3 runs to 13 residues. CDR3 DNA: TGTGCCAGCAGCTTCCCGGGGCAACGCATTCAGTACTTC. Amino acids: CASSFPGQRIQYF.

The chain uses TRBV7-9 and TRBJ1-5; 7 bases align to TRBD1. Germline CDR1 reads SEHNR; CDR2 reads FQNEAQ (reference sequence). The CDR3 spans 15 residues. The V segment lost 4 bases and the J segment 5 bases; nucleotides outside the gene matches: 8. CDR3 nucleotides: TGTGCCAGCAGCTGGGACCGGGACAGCGATCAGCCCCAGCATTTT. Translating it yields CASSWDRDSDQPQHF.

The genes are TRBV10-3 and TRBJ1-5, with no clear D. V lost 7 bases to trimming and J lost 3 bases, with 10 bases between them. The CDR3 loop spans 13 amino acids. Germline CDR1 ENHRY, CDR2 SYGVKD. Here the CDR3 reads CAITGELNQPQHF. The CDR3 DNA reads TGTGCCATCACGGGAGAACTCAATCAGCCCCAGCATTTT.

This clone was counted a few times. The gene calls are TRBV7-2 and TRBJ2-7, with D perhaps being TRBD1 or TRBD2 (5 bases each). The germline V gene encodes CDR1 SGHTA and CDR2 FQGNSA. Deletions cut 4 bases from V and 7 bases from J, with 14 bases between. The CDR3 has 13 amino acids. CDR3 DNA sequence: TGTGCCAGCAGCTCCTTCGGGGCATGGGAGCAGTACTTC. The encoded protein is CASSSFGAWEQYF.

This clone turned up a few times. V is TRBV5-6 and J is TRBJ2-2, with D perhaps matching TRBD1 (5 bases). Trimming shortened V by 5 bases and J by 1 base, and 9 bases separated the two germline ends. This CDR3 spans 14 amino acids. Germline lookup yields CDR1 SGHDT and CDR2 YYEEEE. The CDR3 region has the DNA TGTGCCAGCAGAGGGGATTTGAACACCGGGGAGCTGTTTTTT. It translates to CASRGDLNTGELFF.

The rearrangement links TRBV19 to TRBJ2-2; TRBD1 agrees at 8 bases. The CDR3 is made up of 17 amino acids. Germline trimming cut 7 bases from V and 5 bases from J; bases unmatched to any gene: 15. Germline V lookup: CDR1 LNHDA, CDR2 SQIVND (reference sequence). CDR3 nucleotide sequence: TGTGCCAGTACCTCAAATGGACTGGGACAGGCAACCGGGGAGCTGTTTTTT. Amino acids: CASTSNGLGQATGELFF.

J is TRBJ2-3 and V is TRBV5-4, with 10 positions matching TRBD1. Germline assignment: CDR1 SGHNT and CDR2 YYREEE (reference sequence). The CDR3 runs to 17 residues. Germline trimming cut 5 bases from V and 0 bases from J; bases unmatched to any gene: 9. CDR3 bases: TGTGCCAGCAGTATGAGGGACAGGGGAGCTAGCACAGATACGCAGTATTTT. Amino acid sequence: CASSMRDRGASTDTQYF.

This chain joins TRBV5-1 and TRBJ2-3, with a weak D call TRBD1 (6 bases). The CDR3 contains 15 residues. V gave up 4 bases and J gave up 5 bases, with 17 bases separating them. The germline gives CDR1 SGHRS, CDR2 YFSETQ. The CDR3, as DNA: TGCGCCAGCAGCCCGACAGGCCCCGGGGTAGATACGCAGTATTTT. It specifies CASSPTGPGVDTQYF.

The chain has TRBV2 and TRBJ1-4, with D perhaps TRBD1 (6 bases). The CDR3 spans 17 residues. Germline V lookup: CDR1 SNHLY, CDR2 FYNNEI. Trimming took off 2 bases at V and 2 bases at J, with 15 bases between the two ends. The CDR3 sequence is CASSESEGVGTNEKLFF. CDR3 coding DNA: TGTGCCAGCAGTGAATCGGAGGGGGTTGGGACTAATGAAAAACTGTTTTTT.

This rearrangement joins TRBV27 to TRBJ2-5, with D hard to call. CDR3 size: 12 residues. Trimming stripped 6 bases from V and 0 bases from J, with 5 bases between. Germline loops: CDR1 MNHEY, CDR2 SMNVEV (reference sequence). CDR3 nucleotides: TGTGCCAGCAGCCCCGACCAAGAGACCCAGTACTTC. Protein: CASSPDQETQYF.

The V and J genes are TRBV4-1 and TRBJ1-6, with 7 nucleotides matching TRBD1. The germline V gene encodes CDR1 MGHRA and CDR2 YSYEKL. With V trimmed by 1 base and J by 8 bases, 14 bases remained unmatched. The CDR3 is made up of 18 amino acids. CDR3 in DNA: TGCGCCAGCAGCCAAGGAGGCCTTCGACAGGGATTATATTCACCCCTCCACTTT. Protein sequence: CASSQGGLRQGLYSPLHF.

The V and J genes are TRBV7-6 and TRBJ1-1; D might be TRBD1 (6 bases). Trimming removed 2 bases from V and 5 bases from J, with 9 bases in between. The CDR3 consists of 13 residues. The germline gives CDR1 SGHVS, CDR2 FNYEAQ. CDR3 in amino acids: CASSLRGRTEAFF. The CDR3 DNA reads TGTGCCAGCAGCTTACGGGGGCGGACTGAAGCTTTCTTT.

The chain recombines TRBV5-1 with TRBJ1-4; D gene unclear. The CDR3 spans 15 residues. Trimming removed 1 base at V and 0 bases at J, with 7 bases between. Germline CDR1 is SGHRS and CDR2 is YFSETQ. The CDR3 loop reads CASSLRAATNEKLFF. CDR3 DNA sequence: TGCGCCAGCAGCTTGAGGGCGGCAACTAATGAAAAACTGTTTTTT.